These T cell receptor beta chains were read from a single sample in a study of tissue T cells after allogeneic stem cell transplantation. Sequencing was performed with immunoSEQ multiplex PCR; in TCRdb, only in-frame clones are kept and a portion is missing. The data contain approximately 30,000 clones, 65% to 90% of them singletons. The specimen was blood, collected before transplantation. The receptors stem from a woman aged 18-49 years who later had graft-versus-host disease after an allogeneic stem cell transplant. The CDR3 runs from the conserved cysteine through the conserved F or W. D genes are given only for firm matches. Only some rows state a clone size, as once, few, many or a class for expanded clones.

14,.,TRBV6-5,TRBD1,TRBJ1-1,CASSGTGTNTEAFF,TGTGCCAGCAGCGGGACAGGGACGAACACTGAAGCTTTCTTT
15,.,TRBV6-4,.,TRBJ2-1,CASSLTFPSYNEQFF,TGTGCCAGCAGCTTGACATTCCCTTCCTACAATGAGCAGTTCTTC
14,.,TRBV18,.,TRBJ2-7,CASSPLPGSYEQYF,TGTGCCAGCTCTCCGTTACCGGGTTCCTACGAGCAGTACTTC
16,.,TRBV2,TRBD2,TRBJ2-3,CASSEDSGRAADTQYF,TGTGCCAGCAGTGAAGACAGCGGGAGGGCGGCAGATACGCAGTATTTT
14,.,TRBV28,.,TRBJ1-4,CASSLSQGREKLFF,TGTGCCAGCAGTTTAAGTCAGGGCCGCGAAAAACTGTTTTTT
14,.,TRBV28,.,TRBJ2-7,CASSKGTWGYEQYF,TGTGCCAGCAGTAAAGGGACCTGGGGCTACGAGCAGTACTTC
17,.,TRBV7-9,TRBD2,TRBJ2-4,CASSSSLAGHEGNIQYF,TGTGCCAGCAGCTCGTCCCTAGCGGGACACGAGGGGAACATTCAGTACTTC
15,once,TRBV6-2/TRBV6-3,.,TRBJ2-3,CASSSPVGNENTQYF,TGTGCCAGCAGTTCCCCGGTGGGGAATGAAAATACGCAGTATTTT
16,.,TRBV14,TRBD2,TRBJ2-5,CASSHRRGGYQETQYF,TGTGCCAGCAGCCACCGCCGCGGGGGGTACCAAGAGACCCAGTACTTC
15,.,TRBV6-5,TRBD2,TRBJ2-1,CASSPGLAGVTEQFF,TGTGCCAGCAGCCCCGGACTAGCGGGAGTAACTGAGCAGTTCTTC
13,.,TRBV19,.,TRBJ2-3,CASSIGSRDTQYF,TGTGCCAGTAGTATTGGAAGTCGGGATACGCAGTATTTT
16,.,TRBV7-8,TRBD1,TRBJ2-7,CASSLASERGQGEQYF,TGTGCCAGCAGCTTAGCTTCGGAAAGGGGGCAAGGCGAGCAGTACTTC
12,.,TRBV29-1,.,TRBJ1-1,CSVLPRGTEAFF,TGCAGCGTTTTACCCCGGGGCACTGAAGCTTTCTTT
11,.,TRBV19,.,TRBJ2-1,CASSIWGEQFF,TGTGCCAGTAGTATCTGGGGGGAGCAGTTCTTC
11,few,TRBV20-1,.,TRBJ1-6,CSARGESPLHF,TGCAGTGCTAGAGGGGAATCACCCCTCCACTTT
14,.,TRBV7-3,.,TRBJ1-1,CASSLIPGNTEAFF,TGTGCCAGCAGCTTAATCCCGGGGAACACTGAAGCTTTCTTT
13,once,TRBV6-1,.,TRBJ1-1,CASSDRGAPLAFF,TGTGCCAGCAGTGACAGGGGAGCCCCTCTGGCTTTCTTT
15,.,TRBV29-1,.,TRBJ2-3,CSVDSVGASTDTQYF,TGCAGCGTTGACAGTGTGGGGGCTAGCACAGATACGCAGTATTTT
16,.,TRBV6-5,TRBD2,TRBJ2-1,CASSYQLAGPHNEQFF,TGTGCCAGCAGTTACCAACTAGCGGGGCCCCACAATGAGCAGTTCTTC
13,.,TRBV5-6,.,TRBJ2-7,CASSLEGHYEQYF,TGTGCCAGCAGCCTGGAGGGTCACTACGAGCAGTACTTC
15,.,TRBV3-1/TRBV3-2,.,TRBJ2-3,CASSETWSSTDTQYF,TGTGCCAGCAGTGAGACTTGGAGTTCCACAGATACGCAGTATTTT
12,once,TRBV9,.,TRBJ2-3,CASSLDVDTQYF,TGTGCCAGCAGCTTAGACGTAGATACGCAGTATTTT
16,.,TRBV11-2,TRBD1,TRBJ2-7,CASSSPGTGGVYEQYF,TGTGCCAGCAGCTCCCCCGGGACAGGGGGAGTCTACGAGCAGTACTTC
14,.,TRBV2,.,TRBJ1-2,CATEGIATPHGYTF,TGTGCTACCGAGGGAATAGCCACTCCACATGGCTACACCTTC
14,.,TRBV7-9,.,TRBJ2-3,CASSLARSTDTQYF,TGTGCCAGCAGCTTAGCGCGCAGCACAGATACGCAGTATTTT
18,once,TRBV23-1,.,TRBJ2-4,CASSQRRVGGQAKNIQYF,TGCGCCAGCAGTCAACGTCGAGTAGGGGGGCAAGCCAAAAACATTCAGTACTTC
12,.,TRBV2,.,TRBJ1-2,CASAGAHGGYTF,TGTGCCAGCGCTGGGGCCCATGGTGGCTACACCTTC
15,.,TRBV6-4,TRBD2,TRBJ2-2,CASSETSGNTGELFF,TGTGCCAGCAGTGAAACTAGCGGGAACACCGGGGAGCTGTTTTTT
13,.,TRBV12-3/TRBV12-4,.,TRBJ1-2,CASSPGTVYGYTF,TGTGCCAGCAGTCCGGGGACCGTCTATGGCTACACCTTC
15,.,TRBV2,TRBD1,TRBJ1-6,CASRGDSQIGSPLHF,TGTGCCAGCAGAGGGGACAGCCAGATTGGTTCACCCCTCCACTTT
15,.,TRBV5-1,.,TRBJ1-3,CASSLMGTSGNTIYF,TGCGCCAGCAGCTTGATGGGGACCTCTGGAAACACCATATATTTT
14,.,TRBV5-4,.,TRBJ1-1,CASSRGSVSTEAFF,TGTGCCAGCAGCCGGGGATCCGTCAGCACTGAAGCTTTCTTT
14,.,TRBV6-2/TRBV6-3,.,TRBJ2-2,CASSYSDNTGELFF,TGTGCCAGCAGTTACTCGGACAACACCGGGGAGCTGTTTTTT
16,.,TRBV5-1,TRBD2,TRBJ2-3,CASSPSAGGYTDTQYF,TGCGCCAGCAGCCCGTCAGCGGGAGGCTACACAGATACGCAGTATTTT
13,.,TRBV6-4,.,TRBJ2-1,CASSDSKYSEQFF,TGTGCCAGCAGTGACTCGAAATACTCCGAGCAGTTCTTC
13,.,TRBV7-9,.,TRBJ1-5,CASSFDGDQPQHF,TGTGCCAGCAGCTTCGACGGTGATCAGCCCCAGCATTTT
13,.,TRBV30,.,TRBJ2-7,CAWSRGISVEQYF,TGTGCCTGGAGTCGGGGGATTTCAGTGGAGCAGTACTTC
16,.,TRBV5-6,.,TRBJ1-1,CASSLERNTLGTEAFF,TGTGCCAGCAGCTTGGAGAGGAATACCCTTGGGACTGAAGCTTTCTTT
15,.,TRBV7-2,TRBD1,TRBJ1-6,CASSLRDRGYSPLHF,TGTGCCAGCAGCTTAAGGGACAGGGGTTATTCACCCCTCCACTTT
12,.,TRBV7-9,.,TRBJ1-2,CASTREDYGYTF,TGTGCCAGCACCAGGGAGGACTATGGCTACACCTTC
21,.,TRBV5-1,.,TRBJ2-5,CASSLVPFSGAPSPRQETQYF,TGCGCCAGCAGCTTGGTCCCCTTTTCGGGGGCCCCCTCTCCCCGCCAAGAGACCCAGTACTTC
15,.,TRBV9,.,TRBJ2-6,CASTPGRGGANVLTF,TGTGCCAGCACCCCCGGAAGAGGCGGGGCCAACGTCCTGACTTTC
17,.,TRBV5-4,TRBD2,TRBJ2-7,CASSSTTTLAGVHEQYF,TGTGCCAGCAGCTCGACAACCACCCTAGCGGGAGTCCACGAGCAGTACTTC
14,few,TRBV4-3,.,TRBJ1-6,CASSQGGEASPLHF,TGCGCCAGCAGCCAAGGAGGGGAGGCTTCACCCCTCCACTTT
15,.,TRBV7-2,TRBD1,TRBJ2-3,CASSMDRGYTDTQYF,TGTGCCAGCAGCATGGACAGGGGTTACACAGATACGCAGTATTTT